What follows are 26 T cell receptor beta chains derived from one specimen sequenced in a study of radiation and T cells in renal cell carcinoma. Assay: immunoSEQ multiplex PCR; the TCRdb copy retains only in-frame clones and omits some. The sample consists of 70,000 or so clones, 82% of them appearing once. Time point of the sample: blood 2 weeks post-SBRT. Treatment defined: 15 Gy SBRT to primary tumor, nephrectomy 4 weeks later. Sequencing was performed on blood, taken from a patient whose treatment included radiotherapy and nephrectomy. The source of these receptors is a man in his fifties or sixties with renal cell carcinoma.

CDR3 region: CASSPLGGSYEQYF. The CDR3 DNA is TGTGCCAGCTCCCCTTTGGGGGGGTCCTACGAGCAGTACTTC. The chain links TRBV18 to TRBJ2-7; 7 bases are shared with TRBD2. With V trimmed by 6 bases and J by 1 base, 6 bases remained unmatched. The germline V gene encodes CDR1 KGHSH and CDR2 LQKENI. This CDR3 has 14 amino acids.

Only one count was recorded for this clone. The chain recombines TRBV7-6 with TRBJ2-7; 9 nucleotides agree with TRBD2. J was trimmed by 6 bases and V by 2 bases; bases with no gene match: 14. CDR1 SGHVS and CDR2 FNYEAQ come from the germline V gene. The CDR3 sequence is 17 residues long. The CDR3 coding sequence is TGTGCCAGCAGCTTATGGGGGCGAGGTAGCGGGAGAACCGAGCAGTACTTC. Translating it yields CASSLWGRGSGRTEQYF.

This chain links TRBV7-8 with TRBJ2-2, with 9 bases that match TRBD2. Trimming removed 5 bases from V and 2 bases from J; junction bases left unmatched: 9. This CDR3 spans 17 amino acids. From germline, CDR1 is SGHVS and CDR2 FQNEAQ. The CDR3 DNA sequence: TGTGCCAGCAGCCCCTGGGCAGCGGGGGGAAACACCGGGGAGCTGTTTTTT. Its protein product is CASSPWAAGGNTGELFF.

The DNA of the CDR3 is TGTGCCAGCAAAAGCGATCTACGGAATGAGCAGTTCTTC. It translates to CASKSDLRNEQFF. This rearrangement joins TRBV27 to TRBJ2-1; D is undetermined. CDR1 and CDR2 (germline): MNHEY, SMNVEV (reference sequence). The CDR3 is made up of 13 amino acids. Trimming removed 7 bases from V and 7 bases from J, with 14 bases in between.

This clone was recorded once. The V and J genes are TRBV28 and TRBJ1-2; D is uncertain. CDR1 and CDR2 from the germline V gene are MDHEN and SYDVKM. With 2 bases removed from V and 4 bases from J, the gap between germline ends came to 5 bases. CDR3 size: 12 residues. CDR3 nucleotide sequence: TGTGCCAGCAGTTTAAGCGGCTATGGCTACACCTTC. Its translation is CASSLSGYGYTF.

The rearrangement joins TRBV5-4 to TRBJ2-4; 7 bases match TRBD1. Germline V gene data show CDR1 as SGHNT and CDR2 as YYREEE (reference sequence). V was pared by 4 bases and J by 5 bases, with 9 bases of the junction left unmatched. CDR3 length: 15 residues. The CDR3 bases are TGTGCCAGCAGCCCCTACAGGGGTGTGGAAAACATTCAGTACTTC. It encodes CASSPYRGVENIQYF.

The CDR3 is CASSQSITGTGGTLAYEQYF. The DNA of the CDR3 is TGTGCCAGCAGCCAGAGCATCACCGGGACAGGGGGAACTCTAGCCTACGAGCAGTACTTC. The chain carries TRBV5-5 and TRBJ2-7; 11 bases agree with TRBD1. The V and J ends lost 4 bases and 2 bases, in that order; junction bases with no gene match: 20. In germline, CDR1 is SGHKS, CDR2 YYEKEE (reference sequence). The CDR3 consists of 20 residues.

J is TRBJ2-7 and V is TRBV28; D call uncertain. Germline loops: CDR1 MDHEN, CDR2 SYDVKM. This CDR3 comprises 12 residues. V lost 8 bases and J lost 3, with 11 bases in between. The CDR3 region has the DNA TGTGCCAGCGGCAGGAAACTCTACGAGCAGTACTTC. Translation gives CASGRKLYEQYF.

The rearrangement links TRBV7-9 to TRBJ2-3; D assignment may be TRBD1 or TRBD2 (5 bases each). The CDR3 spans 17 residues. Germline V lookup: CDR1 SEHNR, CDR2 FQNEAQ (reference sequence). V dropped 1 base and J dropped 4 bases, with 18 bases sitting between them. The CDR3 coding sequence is TGTGCCAGCAGCTTAGTGTGGGACCCAAGTGCACCAGATACGCAGTATTTT. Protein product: CASSLVWDPSAPDTQYF.

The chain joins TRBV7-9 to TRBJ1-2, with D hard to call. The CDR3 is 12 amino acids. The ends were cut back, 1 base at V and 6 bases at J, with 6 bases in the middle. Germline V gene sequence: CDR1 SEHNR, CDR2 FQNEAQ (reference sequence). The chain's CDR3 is CASSLGGDGYTF. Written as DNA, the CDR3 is TGTGCCAGCAGCTTAGGTGGGGATGGCTACACCTTC.

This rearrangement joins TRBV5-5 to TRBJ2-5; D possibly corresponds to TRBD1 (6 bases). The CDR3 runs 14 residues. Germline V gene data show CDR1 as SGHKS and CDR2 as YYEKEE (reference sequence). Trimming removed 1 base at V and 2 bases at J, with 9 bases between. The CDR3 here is CASSLIGGQETQYF. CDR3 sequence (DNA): TGTGCCAGCAGCTTGATAGGGGGACAAGAGACCCAGTACTTC.

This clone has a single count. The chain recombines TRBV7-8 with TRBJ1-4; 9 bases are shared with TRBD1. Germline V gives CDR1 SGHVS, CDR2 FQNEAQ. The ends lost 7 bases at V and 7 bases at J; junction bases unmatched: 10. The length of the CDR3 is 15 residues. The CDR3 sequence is CASNQLQGASEKLFF. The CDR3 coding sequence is TGTGCCAGCAACCAACTACAGGGGGCGAGTGAAAAACTGTTTTTT. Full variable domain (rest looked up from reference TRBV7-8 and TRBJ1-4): GAGVSQSPRYKVAKRGQDVALRCDPISGHVSLFWYQQALGQGPEFLTYFQNEAQLDKSGLPSDRFFAERPEGSVSTLKIQRTQQEDSAVYLCASNQLQGASEKLFFGSGTQLSVL.

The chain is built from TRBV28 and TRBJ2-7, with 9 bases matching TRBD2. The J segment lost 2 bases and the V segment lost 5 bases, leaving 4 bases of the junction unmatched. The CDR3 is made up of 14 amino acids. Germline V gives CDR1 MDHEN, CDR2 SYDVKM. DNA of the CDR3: TGTGCCAGCAGTCCTAGCGGGGTCACCTACGAGCAGTACTTC. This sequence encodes CASSPSGVTYEQYF.

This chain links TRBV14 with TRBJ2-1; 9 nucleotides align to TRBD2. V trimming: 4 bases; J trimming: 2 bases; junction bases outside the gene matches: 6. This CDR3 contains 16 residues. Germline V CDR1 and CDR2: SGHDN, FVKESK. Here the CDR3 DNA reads TGTGCCAGCAGCCCAATAGCGGGAGTGCCCTACAATGAGCAGTTCTTC. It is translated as CASSPIAGVPYNEQFF.

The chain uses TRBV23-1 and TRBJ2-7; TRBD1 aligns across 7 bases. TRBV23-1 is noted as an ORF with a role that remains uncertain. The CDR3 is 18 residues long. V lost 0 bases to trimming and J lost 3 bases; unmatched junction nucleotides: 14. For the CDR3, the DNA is TGCGCCAGCAGTCAATCCGGCCACAGGGGCCAAAAGGGCTACGAGCAGTACTTC. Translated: CASSQSGHRGQKGYEQYF.

CDR3: CASSPTGGPGDTQYF. CDR3 nucleotide sequence: TGTGCCAGTAGTCCGACGGGAGGGCCGGGTGATACGCAGTATTTT. The chain combines TRBV19 with TRBJ2-3; 8 bases agree with TRBD2. This CDR3 contains 15 residues. CDR1 is LNHDA and CDR2 is SQIVND in the germline V gene (reference sequence). Unmatched junction bases numbered 10, after V lost 5 bases and J lost 6 bases.

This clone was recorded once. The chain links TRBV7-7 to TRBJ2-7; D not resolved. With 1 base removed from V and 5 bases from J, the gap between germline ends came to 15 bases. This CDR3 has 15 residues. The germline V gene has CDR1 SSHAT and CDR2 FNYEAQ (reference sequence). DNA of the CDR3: TGTGCCAGCAGCTTAGATTCCGGAGCTAGGGACGAGCAGTACTTC. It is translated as CASSLDSGARDEQYF.

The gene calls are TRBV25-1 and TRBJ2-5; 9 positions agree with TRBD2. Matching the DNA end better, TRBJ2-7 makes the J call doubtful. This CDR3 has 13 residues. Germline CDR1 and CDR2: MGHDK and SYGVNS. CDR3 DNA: TGTGCCAGCAGCGCTAGCGGGAACCACGAGCAGTACTTC. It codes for CASSASGNHEQYF.

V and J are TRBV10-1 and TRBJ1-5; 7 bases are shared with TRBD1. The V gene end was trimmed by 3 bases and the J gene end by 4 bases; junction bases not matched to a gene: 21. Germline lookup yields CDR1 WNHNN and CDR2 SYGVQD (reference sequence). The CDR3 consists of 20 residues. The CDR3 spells CASSDRNDRDENMGNQPQHF. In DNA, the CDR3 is TGCGCCAGCAGTGACAGGAACGACAGGGACGAGAACATGGGGAATCAGCCCCAGCATTTT.

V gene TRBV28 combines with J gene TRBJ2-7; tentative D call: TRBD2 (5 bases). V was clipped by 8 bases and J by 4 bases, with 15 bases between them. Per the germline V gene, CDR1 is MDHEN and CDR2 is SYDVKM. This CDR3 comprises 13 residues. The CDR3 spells CASGPRPGYEQYF. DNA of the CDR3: TGTGCCAGCGGACCCCGCCCGGGGTACGAGCAGTACTTC.

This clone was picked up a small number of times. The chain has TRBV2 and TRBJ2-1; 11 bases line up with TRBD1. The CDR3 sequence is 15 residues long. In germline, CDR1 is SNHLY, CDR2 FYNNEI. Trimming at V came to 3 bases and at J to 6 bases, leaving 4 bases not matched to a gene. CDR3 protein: CASSDWDRGGNEQFF. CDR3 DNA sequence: TGTGCCAGCAGTGACTGGGACAGGGGGGGCAATGAGCAGTTCTTC.

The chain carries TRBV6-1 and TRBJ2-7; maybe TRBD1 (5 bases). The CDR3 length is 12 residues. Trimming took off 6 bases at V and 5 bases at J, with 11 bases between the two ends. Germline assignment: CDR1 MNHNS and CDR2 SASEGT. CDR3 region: CASRPTGNEQYF. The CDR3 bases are TGTGCCAGCAGACCTACAGGTAACGAGCAGTACTTC.

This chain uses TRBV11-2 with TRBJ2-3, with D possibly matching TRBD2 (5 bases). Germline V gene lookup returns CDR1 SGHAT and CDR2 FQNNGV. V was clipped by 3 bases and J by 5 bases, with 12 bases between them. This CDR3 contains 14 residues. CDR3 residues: CASSFSGSVDTQYF. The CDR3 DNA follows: TGTGCCAGCAGCTTCAGTGGGAGCGTAGATACGCAGTATTTT. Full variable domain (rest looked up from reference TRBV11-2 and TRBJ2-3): EAGVAQSPRYKIIEKRQSVAFWCNPISGHATLYWYQQILGQGPKLLIQFQNNGVVDDSQLPKDRFSAERLKGVDSTLKIQPAKLEDSAVYLCASSFSGSVDTQYFGPGTRLTVL.

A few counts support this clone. CDR3: CASSDDRGYYGYTF. Written as DNA, the CDR3 is TGTGCCAGCAGTGATGATAGGGGCTACTATGGCTACACCTTC. This chain links TRBV25-1 with TRBJ1-2; tentatively, D is TRBD1 (5 bases). Trimming cost V 3 bases and J 3 bases, with 11 bases left between them. Germline assignment: CDR1 MGHDK and CDR2 SYGVNS. CDR3 length: 14 residues.

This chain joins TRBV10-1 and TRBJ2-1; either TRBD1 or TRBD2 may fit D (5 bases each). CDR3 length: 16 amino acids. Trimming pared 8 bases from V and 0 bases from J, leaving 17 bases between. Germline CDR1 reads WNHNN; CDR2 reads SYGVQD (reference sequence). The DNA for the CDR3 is TGCGCCAGCGTAGAATCCGGGACGGACTCCTACAATGAGCAGTTCTTC. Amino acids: CASVESGTDSYNEQFF.

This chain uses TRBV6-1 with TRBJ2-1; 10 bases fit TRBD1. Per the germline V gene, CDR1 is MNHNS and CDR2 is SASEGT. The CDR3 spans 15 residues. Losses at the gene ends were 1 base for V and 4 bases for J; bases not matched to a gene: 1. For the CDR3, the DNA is TGTGCCAGCAGTGAAGAGGGACAGGGGTACAATGAGCAGTTCTTC. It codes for CASSEEGQGYNEQFF.